The entry that follows covers one T cell receptor beta chain sequence. This sample is part of a study of blood T cell repertoires in COVID-19. Produced via immunoSEQ multiplex PCR; TCRdb's table is partial and in-frame only. The data show about 230,000 clones, approximately 83% seen once. CDR1 and CDR2 from the germline V gene are SGHNT and YYREEE (reference sequence). V lost 4 bases and J lost 4; bases outside the gene matches: 4. The CDR3 covers 14 residues. The clonotype was recovered from a man aged 35 to 55 with acute or convalescent COVID-19. The gene calls are TRBV5-4 and TRBJ1-4; 7 bases map to TRBD1. Sequenced material: peripheral blood. The CDR3 here is CASSDRAGNEKLFF. As DNA, the CDR3 is TGTGCCAGCAGCGACAGGGCGGGTAATGAAAAACTGTTTTTT. Drawing the rest from reference TRBV5-4 and TRBJ1-4, the complete variable domain is ETGVTQSPTHLIKTRGQQVTLRCSSQSGHNTVSWYQQALGQGPQFIFQYYREEENGRGNFPPRFSGLQFPNYSSELNVNALELDDSALYLCASSDRAGNEKLFFGSGTQLSVL.